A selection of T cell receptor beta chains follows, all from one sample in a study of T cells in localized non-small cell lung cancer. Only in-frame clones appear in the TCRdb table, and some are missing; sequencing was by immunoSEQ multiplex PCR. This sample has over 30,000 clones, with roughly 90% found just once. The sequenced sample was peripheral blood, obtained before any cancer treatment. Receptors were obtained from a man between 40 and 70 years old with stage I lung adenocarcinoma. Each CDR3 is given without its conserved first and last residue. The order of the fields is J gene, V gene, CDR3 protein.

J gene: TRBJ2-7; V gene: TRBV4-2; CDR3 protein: ASSPTGYEQY
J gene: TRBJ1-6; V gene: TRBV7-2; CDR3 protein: ASSLGVAGSYNSPLH
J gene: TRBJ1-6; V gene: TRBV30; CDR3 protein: AWRVGLDSPLH
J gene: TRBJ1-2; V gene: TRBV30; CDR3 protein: AWRKPTQGKYGYT
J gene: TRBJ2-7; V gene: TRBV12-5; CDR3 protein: ASGSYRGGYEQY
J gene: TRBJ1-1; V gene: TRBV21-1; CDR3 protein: ASSKDRGYIGAF
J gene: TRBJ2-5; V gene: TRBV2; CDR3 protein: ASTLRETQY
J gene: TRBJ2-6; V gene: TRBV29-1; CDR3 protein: SVSMRDRLSGANVLT
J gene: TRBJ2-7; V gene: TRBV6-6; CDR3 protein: ASSYAGAYEQY
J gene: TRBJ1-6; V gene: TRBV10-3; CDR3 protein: AISAYVDRENSPLH
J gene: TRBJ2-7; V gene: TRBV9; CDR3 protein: ASSVGTSGGGSYEQY
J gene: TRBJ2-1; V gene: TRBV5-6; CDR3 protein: ASSLGVGYNEQF
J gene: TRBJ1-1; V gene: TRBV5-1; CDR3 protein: ASSSGQLGTEAF
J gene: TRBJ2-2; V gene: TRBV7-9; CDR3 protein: ASGPALNTGELF
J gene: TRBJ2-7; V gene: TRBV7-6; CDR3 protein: ASSIGGTGYEQY
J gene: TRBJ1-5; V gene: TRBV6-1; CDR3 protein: ASSLDQVYGQPQH
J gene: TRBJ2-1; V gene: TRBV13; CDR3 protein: ASSLVGEQF
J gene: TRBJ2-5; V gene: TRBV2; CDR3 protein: ASTEGLGTQY
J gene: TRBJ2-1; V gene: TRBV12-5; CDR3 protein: ASGSSPHEQF
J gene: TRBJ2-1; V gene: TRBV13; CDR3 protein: ASSLGQATNNEQF
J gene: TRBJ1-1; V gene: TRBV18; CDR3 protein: ASSPLSADLDTEAF
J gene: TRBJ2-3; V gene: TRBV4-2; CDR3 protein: ASSPRGTYTDTQY
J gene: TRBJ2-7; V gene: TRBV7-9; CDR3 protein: ASSALGTGSYEQY
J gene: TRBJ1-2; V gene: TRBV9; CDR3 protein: ASSVAMRGYT
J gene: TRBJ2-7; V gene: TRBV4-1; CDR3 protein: ASSQVRGGYEQY
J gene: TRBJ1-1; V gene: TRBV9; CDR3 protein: ASSVEGSNTEAF
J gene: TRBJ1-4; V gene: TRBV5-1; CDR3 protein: ASSLGQGNEKLF
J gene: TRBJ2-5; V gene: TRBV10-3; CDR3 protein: AISEGLAGGQETQY
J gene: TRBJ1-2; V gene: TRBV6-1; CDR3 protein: ASSEATGRPGYGYT
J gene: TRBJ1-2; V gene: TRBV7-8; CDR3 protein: ASSLKRTGRGIGGYT
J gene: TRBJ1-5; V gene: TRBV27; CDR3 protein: ASSLSNYQPQH
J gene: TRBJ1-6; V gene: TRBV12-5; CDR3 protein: ASGLELGFSPLH
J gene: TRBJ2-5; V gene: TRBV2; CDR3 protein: ASRHDRAQETQY
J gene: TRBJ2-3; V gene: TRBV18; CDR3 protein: ASSPTGTDTQY
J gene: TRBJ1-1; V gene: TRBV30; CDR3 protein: AWSLPAGTGGAF
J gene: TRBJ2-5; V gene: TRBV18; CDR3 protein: ASSPYGQQETQY
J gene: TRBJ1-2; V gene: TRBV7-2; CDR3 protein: ASSLSGGPSYGYT
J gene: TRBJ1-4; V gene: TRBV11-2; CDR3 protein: ASSLDSIGEKLF
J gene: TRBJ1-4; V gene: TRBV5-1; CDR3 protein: ASSLAGEKLF
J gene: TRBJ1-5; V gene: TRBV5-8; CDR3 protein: ASSLGDSSNQPQH
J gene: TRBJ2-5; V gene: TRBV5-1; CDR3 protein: ASSFYPGRMETQY
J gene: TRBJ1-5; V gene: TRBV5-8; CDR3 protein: ASRARGGRDSNQPQH
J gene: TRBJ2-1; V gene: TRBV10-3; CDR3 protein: AIMGWGGTYNEQF
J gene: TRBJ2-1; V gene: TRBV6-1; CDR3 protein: ASRVAGGLNEQF
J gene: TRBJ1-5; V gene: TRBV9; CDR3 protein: ASSLGLGSQPQH
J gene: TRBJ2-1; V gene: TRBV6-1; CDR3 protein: ASAPLVSLNEQF
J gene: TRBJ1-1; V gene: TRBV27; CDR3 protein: ASSLSAGGREAF
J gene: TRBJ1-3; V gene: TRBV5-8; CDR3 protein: ASSFGLSFSGNTIY
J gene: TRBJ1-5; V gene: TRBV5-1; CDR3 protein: ASSLWGRGSNQPQH